The T cell receptor beta chain under discussion was sequenced for a study of somatic mutations in cytotoxic T cells in rheumatoid arthritis. The V and J ends lost 8 bases and 4 bases respectively, with 13 bases between them. The CDR3 covers 13 residues. Germline V gives CDR1 SNHLY, CDR2 FYNNEI. Assay used: immunoSEQ multiplex PCR; TCRdb lists only in-frame clones, some missing. Here the sample spans 20,000 or so clones, around 80% being singletons. The chain joins TRBV2 to TRBJ2-3; D uncertain. The material sequenced was CD8+ T cells sorted from blood. This clonotype originated in a woman aged 50 to 60 in good health. CDR3 sequence: CASEFSGSDTQYF. Here the CDR3 DNA reads TGTGCCAGCGAATTTTCAGGCTCAGATACGCAGTATTTT.